Shown below are 31 T cell receptor beta chains from a single sample sequenced in a study of human T cells and chemical hapten exposure. Time point noted: healthy volunteer bleed at 2 weeks. Total RNA was isolated from whole blood that had not been fractionated. TCRdb reprocessed the RACE reads with MiXCR, giving one entry per CDR3 protein. The sample yields around 130,000 distinct CDR3 sequences, more than 7.5% seen once. The sequencing sample was made of whole blood. Every receptor here comes from a male donor in good health. Some clones in this sample may be carry-over from other donors' samples.

This clonotype has just a few counts. The chain is built from TRBV6-2 or TRBV6-3 and TRBJ1-4; maybe TRBD1 (5 bases). Trimming removed 4 bases from V and 5 bases from J, with 17 bases in between. Germline lookup yields CDR1 MNHEY and CDR2 SVGEGT. This CDR3 comprises 16 residues. The CDR3 DNA reads TGTGCCAGCAGTTCACCCGAGGGACTGCAGAATGAAAAACTGTTTTTT. Amino acids: CASSSPEGLQNEKLFF.

This clonotype was found many times. This chain connects TRBV29-1 to TRBJ2-3, with 11 bases lining up with TRBD2. Germline V gene lookup returns CDR1 SQVTM and CDR2 ANQGSEA. The CDR3 is 13 residues long. Trimming removed 6 bases from V and 4 bases from J; junction bases left unmatched: 3. Here the CDR3 reads CSVETSGADTQYF. The CDR3, as DNA: TGCAGCGTCGAGACTAGCGGGGCAGATACGCAGTATTTT.

In DNA, the CDR3 is TGCGCCAGCAGCCAAGGGGGATCACCCCTCCACTTT. Its translation is CASSQGGSPLHF. The chain links TRBV4-1 to TRBJ1-6; no definite D call. From germline, CDR1 is MGHRA and CDR2 YSYEKL. The CDR3 extends over 12 amino acids. V was cut by 1 base and J by 10 bases, with 5 bases left in between.

The chain joins TRBV4-3 to TRBJ2-1; 8 nucleotides align to TRBD2. Germline lookup yields CDR1 LGHNA and CDR2 YSLEER. The V segment lost 0 bases and the J segment 8 bases; nucleotides outside the gene matches: 12. This CDR3 comprises 17 residues. The CDR3 coding sequence is TGCGCCAGCAGCCAAGACGGGACGGGGGGGAACGGGGATGAGCAGTTCTTC. This translates into CASSQDGTGGNGDEQFF.

The chain employs TRBV19 and TRBJ2-2; D possibly corresponds to TRBD1 (6 bases). V was cut by 7 bases and J by 9 bases, with 12 bases left in between. The germline gives CDR1 LNHDA, CDR2 SQIVND (reference sequence). The length of the CDR3 is 12 residues. The CDR3 DNA sequence: TGTGCCAGTACCAGGGGTTTCAGGGAGCTGTTTTTT. Residues: CASTRGFRELFF.

The CDR3 nucleotides are TGTGCCAGTAGTATCGGGACAGGGGCCGTAAGCTCCTACAATGAGCAGTTCTTC. As protein: CASSIGTGAVSSYNEQFF. The chain couples TRBV19 to TRBJ2-1, with 10 bases that match TRBD1. V lost 3 bases to trimming and J lost 0 bases; unmatched junction nucleotides: 8. The CDR3 runs 18 residues. The V gene's germline CDR1 is LNHDA and CDR2 SQIVND (reference sequence).

This clonotype was counted many times. In nucleotides, the CDR3 is TGTGCCACCAGCGAAGGGACTAGCGGGAGCTCCTACAATGAGCAGTTCTTC. Protein sequence: CATSEGTSGSSYNEQFF. The gene calls are TRBV24-1 and TRBJ2-1; 14 bases are shared with TRBD2. Germline V gene data show CDR1 as KGHDR and CDR2 as SFDVKD. The CDR3 totals 17 residues. V lost 7 bases and J lost 0; bases outside the gene matches: 4.

This clonotype has just a few counts. The J gene is TRBJ2-2, the V gene TRBV5-1; TRBD1 matches 8 bases. Germline V CDR1 and CDR2: SGHRS, YFSETQ. There are 14 residues in the CDR3. V trimming: 0 bases; J trimming: 7 bases; junction bases outside the gene matches: 2. The CDR3 coding sequence is TGCGCCAGCAGCTTGGGACAGGGGAACGGGGAGCTGTTTTTT. As protein: CASSLGQGNGELFF. The entire variable domain, with the rest obtained from reference TRBV5-1 and TRBJ2-2, is as follows: KAGVTQTPRYLIKTRGQQVTLSCSPISGHRSVSWYQQTPGQGLQFLFEYFSETQRNKGNFPGRFSGRQFSNSRSEMNVSTLELGDSALYLCASSLGQGNGELFFGEGSRLTVL.

A single count supports this clonotype. CDR3 sequence (DNA): TGTGCCAGCAGCCAAGATGGGATCCCGTACCAAGAGACCCAGTACTTC. Translating gives CASSQDGIPYQETQYF. The V gene is TRBV3-1, the J gene TRBJ2-5; D not certain. Germline V gene sequence: CDR1 LGHDT, CDR2 YNNKEL (reference sequence). The V end was cut by 0 bases, the J end by 0 bases, with 11 bases between. The CDR3 consists of 16 residues.

J is TRBJ2-5 and V is TRBV6-5; D is uncertain. Germline CDR1 reads MNHEY; CDR2 reads SVGAGI. V was clipped by 0 bases and J by 2 bases, with 7 bases between them. The CDR3 loop spans 14 amino acids. CDR3 DNA: TGTGCCAGCAGTTACTCGGGGTGGCAAGAGACCCAGTACTTC. It yields the protein CASSYSGWQETQYF.

The V gene is TRBV7-2, the J gene TRBJ2-3; weak D call: TRBD1 (5 bases). V lost 6 bases and J 6 bases, leaving 10 bases between the germline ends. CDR1 and CDR2 (germline): SGHTA, FQGNSA. This CDR3 contains 12 residues. Written as DNA, the CDR3 is TGTGCCAGCAGGCTGGGGCGCGATACGCAGTATTTT. Its translation: CASRLGRDTQYF.

This clonotype appeared a few times. The chain combines TRBV11-1 with TRBJ2-5; tentatively, D is TRBD2 (5 bases). The germline V gene encodes CDR1 SGHAT and CDR2 FQDESV (reference sequence). The CDR3 extends over 15 amino acids. The ends were cut back, 4 bases at V and 7 bases at J, with 19 bases in the middle. The CDR3 DNA reads as TGTGCCAGCAGCTACACCGGGAACCCGTCGTGGACCCAGTACTTC. Protein: CASSYTGNPSWTQYF.

At least ten counts were recorded for this clonotype. This rearrangement joins TRBV5-1 to TRBJ1-6, with D possibly TRBD1 on 5 matching bases. The CDR3 is 15 amino acids. The V and J ends lost 2 bases and 7 bases respectively, with 13 bases between them. CDR1 is SGHRS and CDR2 is YFSETQ in the germline V gene. The CDR3 loop reads CASSLAGRGNSPLHF. CDR3 bases: TGCGCCAGCAGCTTAGCGGGGCGCGGGAATTCACCCCTCCACTTT.

This clonotype was seen a few times. The chain joins TRBV18 to TRBJ1-6, with no clear D. The CDR3 is made up of 15 amino acids. CDR1 and CDR2 from the germline V gene are KGHSH and LQKENI. V was cut by 3 bases and J by 11 bases, with 17 bases left in between. CDR3 protein: CASSPRQQILPPLHF. The CDR3, as DNA: TGTGCCAGCTCACCGCGCCAACAAATACTACCACCCCTCCACTTT.

This rearrangement joins TRBV20-1 to TRBJ2-3; 8 nucleotides agree with TRBD2. V lost 5 bases to trimming and J lost 4 bases; unmatched junction nucleotides: 11. Per the germline V gene, CDR1 is DFQATT and CDR2 is SNEGSKA (reference sequence). This CDR3 has 15 amino acids. The DNA of the CDR3 is TGCAGTGCTCAAGCCGTGGGACTAGTATCAGATACGCAGTATTTT. Protein product: CSAQAVGLVSDTQYF.

The CDR3 DNA follows: TGTGCCAGCAGCTTGGATCGGCGGTACGAGCAGTACTTC. This gives the protein CASSLDRRYEQYF. This chain joins TRBV5-4 and TRBJ2-7; D not resolved. The germline V gene encodes CDR1 SGHNT and CDR2 YYREEE (reference sequence). CDR3 length equals 13 residues. Trimming took off 0 bases at V and 4 bases at J, with 8 bases between the two ends.

This clonotype appeared many times. V and J are TRBV20-1 and TRBJ1-5; 7 nucleotides match TRBD1. Germline V gene lookup returns CDR1 DFQATT and CDR2 SNEGSKA (reference sequence). This CDR3 is 15 amino acids long. V dropped 3 bases and J dropped 5; count of bases not matched to a gene: 10. CDR3 residues: CSASLGKGGYQPQHF. CDR3 bases: TGCAGTGCTAGTTTAGGAAAAGGGGGCTATCAGCCCCAGCATTTT.

This clonotype was seen repeatedly, ten times or more. The CDR3 reads CASSFGGAGELFF. The DNA of the CDR3 is TGTGCCAGCAGCTTCGGGGGCGCCGGGGAGCTGTTTTTT. V and J are TRBV5-6 and TRBJ2-2; either TRBD1 or TRBD2 may supply D (6 bases each). CDR3 length: 13 residues. V shed 2 bases and J shed 6 bases, with 8 bases lying between them. Germline V gene sequence: CDR1 SGHDT, CDR2 YYEEEE.

The genes are TRBV27 and TRBJ2-3; a possible D gene is TRBD2 (6 bases). Germline assignment: CDR1 MNHEY and CDR2 SMNVEV (reference sequence). V shed 6 bases and J shed 2 bases, with 15 bases lying between them. CDR3 length: 15 residues. CDR3 coding DNA: TGTGCCAGCAGCCAGGGACTCCCCCCCACAGATACGCAGTATTTT. This sequence encodes CASSQGLPPTDTQYF.

J is TRBJ1-5 and V is TRBV28; possible D gene TRBD1, 5 bases. The germline gives CDR1 MDHEN, CDR2 SYDVKM. The length of the CDR3 is 16 residues. Trimming stripped 5 bases from V and 5 bases from J, with 19 bases between. CDR3 DNA sequence: TGTGCCAGCAGTGAAGGCCGGGGCGGACCCGATCAGCCCCAGCATTTT. Translated: CASSEGRGGPDQPQHF.

This clonotype was observed at least ten times. The chain recombines TRBV12-3 or TRBV12-4 with TRBJ1-5, with D maybe TRBD1 (5 bases). The CDR3 length is 14 residues. V lost 4 bases and J lost 2, with 9 bases in between. The CDR3 region is CASSSTGGNQPQHF. The DNA of the CDR3 is TGTGCCAGCAGTTCCACAGGCGGCAATCAGCCCCAGCATTTT.

This clonotype appeared a few times. The V gene is TRBV5-1, the J gene TRBJ1-5; no reliable D call. The CDR3 consists of 14 residues. V shed 0 bases and J shed 5 bases, with 9 bases lying between them. Germline V CDR1 and CDR2: SGHRS, YFSETQ. The CDR3 nucleotides read TGCGCCAGCAGCTTGGGAGGGATTGATCAGCCCCAGCATTTT. Protein sequence: CASSLGGIDQPQHF.

In this sample, this clonotype turned up many times. J is TRBJ1-3 and V is TRBV2, with D unclear. Trimming cost V 3 bases and J 2 bases, with 11 bases left between them. The CDR3 totals 15 residues. Germline assignment: CDR1 SNHLY and CDR2 FYNNEI. Here the CDR3 DNA reads TGTGCCAGCAGTGACGGGCACCTGACTGGAAACACCATATATTTT. Amino acids: CASSDGHLTGNTIYF.

This clonotype was counted at least ten times. The genes are TRBV15 and TRBJ2-7; 11 bases match TRBD2. The CDR3 totals 16 residues. With 1 base clipped from V and 6 bases from J, the junction kept 8 bases outside the gene matches. Germline lookup yields CDR1 LNHNV and CDR2 YYDKDF (reference sequence). In DNA form, the CDR3 reads TGTGCCACCAGCAGAGGCTCTAGCGGGAGGACGACCGAGCAGTACTTC. Its protein is CATSRGSSGRTTEQYF.

The chain couples TRBV9 to TRBJ2-5, with a possible D match to TRBD1 (6 bases). Trimming cost V 0 bases and J 7 bases, with 13 bases left between them. Germline V gives CDR1 SGDLS, CDR2 YYNGEE. The CDR3 totals 14 residues. For the CDR3, the DNA is TGTGCCAGCAGCGTAGGGCAGGGGCAGGTGACCCAGTACTTC. Amino acids: CASSVGQGQVTQYF.

There are a few counts of this clonotype. The chain has TRBV6-4 and TRBJ2-2; the D gene could be TRBD1 or TRBD2 (6 bases each). Per the germline V gene, CDR1 is MRHNA and CDR2 is SNTAGT. CDR3 length equals 17 residues. The germline V and J ends were trimmed by 0 bases and 4 bases, with 15 bases remaining between them. The CDR3 sequence is CASSDSPGAVGTGELFF. The CDR3 DNA follows: TGTGCCAGCAGTGACTCTCCGGGGGCGGTTGGCACCGGGGAGCTGTTTTTT.

This chain links TRBV2 with TRBJ1-2; perhaps TRBD1 as D (5 bases). The V end lost 9 bases, the J end lost 0 bases, and 8 bases lay between the germline ends. CDR1 is SNHLY and CDR2 is FYNNEI in the germline V gene. The CDR3 has 12 amino acids. The CDR3 sequence: CARWGANYGYTF. The DNA for the CDR3 is TGTGCCAGATGGGGGGCTAACTATGGCTACACCTTC.

This clonotype was recorded many times. The J gene is TRBJ1-6, the V gene TRBV11-2; D is ambiguous. Trimming took 4 bases from V and 7 from J, leaving 17 bases between them. The CDR3 is 16 amino acids. Looked up from germline, CDR1 is SGHAT and CDR2 is FQNNGV. In DNA, the CDR3 is TGTGCCAGCAGCTCCGCCTATTGGGAGACGAATTCACCCCTCCACTTT. Its translation is CASSSAYWETNSPLHF.

This clonotype was counted between two and nine times. The chain couples TRBV7-9 to TRBJ1-1; TRBD1 matches 7 bases. V lost 5 bases and J lost 3; bases outside the gene matches: 6. The CDR3 is 14 residues long. CDR1 is SEHNR and CDR2 is FQNEAQ in the germline V gene (reference sequence). The CDR3 bases are TGTGCCAGCAGCCTAAGGGACAGCCACACTGAAGCTTTCTTT. It encodes CASSLRDSHTEAFF.

This clonotype showed up just a few times. V and J are TRBV5-1 and TRBJ2-1; D unclear. This CDR3 comprises 16 residues. Trimming cost V 4 bases and J 0 bases, with 14 bases left between them. Germline V CDR1 and CDR2: SGHRS, YFSETQ. As DNA, the CDR3 is TGCGCCAGCAGCGAAGAAGATGGTAGCTCCTACAATGAGCAGTTCTTC. Translated, it gives CASSEEDGSSYNEQFF.

Ten or more counts support this clonotype. This chain connects TRBV11-2 to TRBJ2-5; unclear D gene. Germline values: CDR1 SGHAT, CDR2 FQNNGV. The ends were cut back, 0 bases at V and 2 bases at J, with 7 bases in the middle. The CDR3 runs 14 residues. Here the CDR3 reads CASSLESRQETQYF. In DNA, the CDR3 is TGTGCCAGCAGCTTAGAATCGCGACAAGAGACCCAGTACTTC.